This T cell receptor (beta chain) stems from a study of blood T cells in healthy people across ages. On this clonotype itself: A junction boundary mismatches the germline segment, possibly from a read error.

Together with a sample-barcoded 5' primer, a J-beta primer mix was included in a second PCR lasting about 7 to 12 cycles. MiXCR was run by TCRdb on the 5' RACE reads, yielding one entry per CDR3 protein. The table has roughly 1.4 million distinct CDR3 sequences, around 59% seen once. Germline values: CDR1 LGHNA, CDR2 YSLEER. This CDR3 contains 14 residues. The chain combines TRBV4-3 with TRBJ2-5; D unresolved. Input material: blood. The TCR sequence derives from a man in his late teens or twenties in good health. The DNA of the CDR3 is TGCGTCAGCAGCCAAATAACGTACCAAGAGACCCAGTACTTC. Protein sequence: CVSSQITYQETQYF.